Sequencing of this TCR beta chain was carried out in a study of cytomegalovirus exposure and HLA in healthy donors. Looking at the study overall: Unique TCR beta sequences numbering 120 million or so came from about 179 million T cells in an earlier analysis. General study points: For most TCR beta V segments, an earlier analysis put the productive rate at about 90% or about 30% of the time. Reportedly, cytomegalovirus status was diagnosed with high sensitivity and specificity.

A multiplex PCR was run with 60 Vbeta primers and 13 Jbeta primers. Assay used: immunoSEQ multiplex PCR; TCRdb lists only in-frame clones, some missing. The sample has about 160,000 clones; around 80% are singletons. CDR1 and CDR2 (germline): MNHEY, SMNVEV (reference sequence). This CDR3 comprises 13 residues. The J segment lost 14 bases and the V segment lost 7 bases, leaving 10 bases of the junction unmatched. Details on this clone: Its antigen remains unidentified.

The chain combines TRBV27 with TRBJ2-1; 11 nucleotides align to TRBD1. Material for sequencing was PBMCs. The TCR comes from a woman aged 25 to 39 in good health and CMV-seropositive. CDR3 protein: CASNRDRGGAEFF. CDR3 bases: TGTGCCAGCAACCGGGACAGGGGGGGTGCGGAGTTCTTC.